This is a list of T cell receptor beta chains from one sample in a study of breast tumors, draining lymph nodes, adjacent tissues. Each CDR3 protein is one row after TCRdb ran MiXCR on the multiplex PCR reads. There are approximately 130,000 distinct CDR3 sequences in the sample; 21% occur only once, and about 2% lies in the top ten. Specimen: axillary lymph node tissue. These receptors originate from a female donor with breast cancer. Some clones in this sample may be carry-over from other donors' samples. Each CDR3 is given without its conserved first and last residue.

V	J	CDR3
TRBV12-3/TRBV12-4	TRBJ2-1	ASSLEHRGRSYNEQF
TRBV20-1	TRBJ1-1	SAGGFTEAF
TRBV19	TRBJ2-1	ASGFRAGVNEQF
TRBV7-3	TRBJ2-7	ASSPRGGTTNYEQY
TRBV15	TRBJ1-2	ATSRDTHRVGGYT
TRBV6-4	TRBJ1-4	ASSDPSKDPTNEKLF
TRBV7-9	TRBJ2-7	ASSEGPGTESYEQY
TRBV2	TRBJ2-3	ASSERLADTDTQY
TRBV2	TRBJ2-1	ASPHPGQGINEQF
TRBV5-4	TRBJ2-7	ASSIPAGGPPYEQY
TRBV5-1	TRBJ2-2	ASSLDRGLSGELF
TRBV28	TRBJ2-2	ASKGTGELF
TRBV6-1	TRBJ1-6	ASELWGSGDSPLH
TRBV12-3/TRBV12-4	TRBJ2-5	ASSPRNRAGETQY
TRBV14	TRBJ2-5	ASARDLQETQY